This passage covers 2 T cell receptor beta chains from one sample sequenced in a study of blood T cell repertoires in COVID-19. The table came from immunoSEQ multiplex PCR; TCRdb's copy has only in-frame clones and leaves some out. The table lists about 74,000 clones, about 88% of them singletons. The sample was peripheral blood. These receptors all stem from a human donor in a cohort sampled during active COVID-19.

Note on this clone: This same CDR3 is encoded by further DNA sequences in the sample. This sequence joins TRBV5-4 and TRBJ2-3; TRBD2 aligns across 7 bases. Germline V gene sequence: CDR1 SGHNT, CDR2 YYREEE (reference sequence). Trimming took 0 bases from V and 3 from J; bases not matched to a gene: 1. This CDR3 is built from 14 residues. The CDR3 DNA reads TGTGCCAGCAGCTTGGCGGGAGGAACAGATACGCAGTATTTT. Its protein product is CASSLAGGTDTQYF.

This sequence joins TRBV10-3 and TRBJ2-7; D perhaps matches TRBD1 (6 bases). Germline V gene lookup returns CDR1 ENHRY and CDR2 SYGVKD. V was shortened by 4 bases and J by 3 bases, with 10 bases between the two germline ends. The length of the CDR3 is 13 residues. CDR3 in DNA: TGTGCCATCAGTGGTGCAGGGGACTACGAGCAGTACTTC. Amino acids: CAISGAGDYEQYF.